Listed here are 17 T cell receptor beta chains from one sample, sequenced in a study of shared clonotypes between healthy human individuals. Naive CD8 cells lacked CD45RO and underwent positive selection for CCR7, leaving out terminally differentiated effector memory CD45RA+ cells. Produced via immunoSEQ multiplex PCR; TCRdb's table is partial and in-frame only. The sample yields 1.5 million to 2.5 million clones, about 95% seen once. Sequenced input: naive CD8+ T cells sorted from blood. The receptor set was obtained from a man between 18 and 29 years old in good health.

A note on this clone: Other DNA sequences in this specimen translate into the identical CDR3. V usage is TRBV4-3 and J usage is TRBJ1-2, with D unresolved. Trimming shortened V by 0 bases and J by 5 bases, and 7 bases separated the two germline ends. The germline gives CDR1 LGHNA, CDR2 YSLEER. The CDR3 totals 13 residues. CDR3 region: CASSQDSNYGYTF. CDR3 nucleotide sequence: TGCGCCAGCAGCCAAGATTCCAATTATGGCTACACCTTC.

V usage is TRBV28 and J usage is TRBJ2-7, with TRBD2 matching 7 bases. The CDR3 sequence is 16 residues long. Trimming removed 5 bases from V and 3 bases from J; junction bases left unmatched: 13. Germline V gene lookup returns CDR1 MDHEN and CDR2 SYDVKM. The CDR3 bases are TGTGCCAGCAGTACGGAGCAGCGGGGCTTCTACTACGAGCAGTACTTC. It yields the protein CASSTEQRGFYYEQYF.

The chain combines TRBV30 with TRBJ1-2, with D unresolved. Germline CDR1 reads GTSNPN; CDR2 reads SVGIG (reference sequence). CDR3 size: 15 residues. Trimming pared 1 base from V and 3 bases from J, leaving 15 bases between. CDR3 sequence: CAWSGLREADYGYTF. The CDR3 coding sequence is TGTGCCTGGAGTGGCCTGAGGGAGGCGGACTATGGCTACACCTTC.

About this clone: Other DNA sequences in the sample encode the same CDR3. The rearrangement joins TRBV29-1 to TRBJ2-2; 7 nucleotides line up with TRBD2. The CDR3 sequence is 14 residues long. V shed 2 bases, J shed 3 bases, and the junction held 3 bases outside the gene matches. Germline CDR1 reads SQVTM; CDR2 reads ANQGSEA. CDR3 sequence (DNA): TGCAGCGTTGAACGGGGGGATCACACCGGGGAGCTGTTTTTT. Its protein is CSVERGDHTGELFF.

The rearrangement uses TRBV5-4 and TRBJ2-3; perhaps TRBD2 as D (5 bases). Looked up from germline, CDR1 is SGHNT and CDR2 is YYREEE (reference sequence). CDR3 length: 16 amino acids. The ends were cut back, 4 bases at V and 2 bases at J, with 17 bases in the middle. The CDR3 DNA sequence: TGTGCCAGCAGCCGCGTCCGAGCGGAGATCACAGATACGCAGTATTTT. Translated, it gives CASSRVRAEITDTQYF.

As regards this clone: Other DNA sequences in the same sample also yield this CDR3. The genes are TRBV10-3 and TRBJ2-5; D perhaps matches TRBD2 (7 bases). This CDR3 is 13 amino acids long. Germline V gene data show CDR1 as ENHRY and CDR2 as SYGVKD. V lost 4 bases to trimming and J lost 5 bases, with 11 bases between them. CDR3 loop: CAISVGGPETQYF. Written as DNA, the CDR3 is TGTGCCATCAGTGTGGGGGGGCCGGAGACCCAGTACTTC.

V is TRBV4-1 and J is TRBJ2-7; tentatively, D is TRBD2 (5 bases). This CDR3 contains 18 residues. V dropped 0 bases and J dropped 0 bases, with 18 bases sitting between them. Germline V gene sequence: CDR1 MGHRA, CDR2 YSYEKL. In DNA form, the CDR3 reads TGCGCCAGCAGCCAAGAGCTCGGGAAAGTAGCCCTCTCCTACGAGCAGTACTTC. It is translated as CASSQELGKVALSYEQYF.

In its sample, this clone was seen once. This chain joins TRBV27 and TRBJ2-7, with D tentatively TRBD1 (6 bases). CDR3 length: 17 amino acids. The germline gives CDR1 MNHEY, CDR2 SMNVEV (reference sequence). Trimming shortened V by 5 bases and J by 4 bases, and 24 bases separated the two germline ends. Here the CDR3 DNA reads TGTGCCAGCAGTCCAAGCCTCCCCGGGACAAAAGGGTACGAGCAGTACTTC. It codes for CASSPSLPGTKGYEQYF.

The chain combines TRBV5-1 with TRBJ1-6; TRBD1 matches at 7 bases. The V segment lost 2 bases and the J segment 6 bases; nucleotides outside the gene matches: 5. The CDR3 runs to 15 residues. The V gene's germline CDR1 is SGHRS and CDR2 YFSETQ. CDR3 loop: CASSFSQGFNSPLHF. In nucleotides, the CDR3 is TGCGCCAGCAGCTTTTCACAGGGGTTTAATTCACCCCTCCACTTT.

The chain joins TRBV7-9 to TRBJ2-5, with a weak D call TRBD2 (6 bases). Germline CDR1 is SEHNR and CDR2 is FQNEAQ (reference sequence). V dropped 4 bases and J dropped 3 bases, with 12 bases sitting between them. CDR3 size: 14 residues. The CDR3 reads CASSSQIAEETQYF. The DNA for the CDR3 is TGTGCCAGCAGCTCCCAAATAGCGGAAGAGACCCAGTACTTC.

The gene calls are TRBV27 and TRBJ1-5; D may be TRBD1 (5 bases). The CDR3 extends over 14 amino acids. CDR1 is MNHEY, CDR2 SMNVEV, per germline (reference sequence). Trimming took off 6 bases at V and 7 bases at J, with 16 bases between the two ends. The DNA of the CDR3 is TGTGCCAGCAGCCCCGCGCAGGGATGGCAGCCCCAGCATTTT. Its protein is CASSPAQGWQPQHF.

Remarks on this clone: Other DNA sequences of this sample code for an identical CDR3. This chain connects TRBV10-1 to TRBJ2-5, with D unclear. Trimming pared 2 bases from V and 2 bases from J, leaving 6 bases between. CDR3 length equals 13 residues. Germline-derived CDR1 and CDR2 are WNHNN and SYGVQD (reference sequence). The CDR3 bases are TGCGCCAGCAGTGAGAACAGTCAAGAGACCCAGTACTTC. Residues: CASSENSQETQYF.

CDR3 sequence reads: CASSFGPMNENYGYTF. CDR3 coding DNA: TGTGCCAGCAGCTTTGGACCTATGAATGAGAACTATGGCTACACCTTC. V and J are TRBV5-6 and TRBJ1-2; no clear D gene. V lost 2 bases and J 2 bases, leaving 16 bases between the germline ends. Germline V gene lookup returns CDR1 SGHDT and CDR2 YYEEEE. The CDR3 runs 16 residues.

This chain connects TRBV19 to TRBJ1-2; D gene unclear. From germline, CDR1 is LNHDA and CDR2 SQIVND (reference sequence). The CDR3 sequence is 15 residues long. V was pared by 0 bases and J by 4 bases, with 12 bases between. CDR3 bases: TGTGCCAGTAGTATAGATCTTGAGGAATTCTATGGCTACACCTTC. Translation: CASSIDLEEFYGYTF.

This clone was seen a few times. The same CDR3 arises from other DNA sequences in this sample as well. The rearrangement joins TRBV19 to TRBJ2-7; D tentatively fits TRBD1 or TRBD2 (5 bases each). Looked up from germline, CDR1 is LNHDA and CDR2 is SQIVND (reference sequence). The CDR3 runs 13 residues. The V end lost 5 bases, the J end lost 2 bases, and 10 bases lay between the germline ends. CDR3 in DNA: TGTGCCAGTAGTCCGGGACCGACCTACGAGCAGTACTTC. Protein: CASSPGPTYEQYF.

V and J are TRBV9 and TRBJ2-2, with D perhaps TRBD2 (6 bases). V gave up 3 bases and J gave up 3 bases, with 9 bases separating them. CDR1 is SGDLS and CDR2 is YYNGEE in the germline V gene. This CDR3 has 14 residues. The CDR3 here is CASSAGGDTGELFF. Here the CDR3 DNA reads TGTGCCAGCAGCGCGGGCGGGGACACCGGGGAGCTGTTTTTT. Combining the CDR3 with reference TRBV9 and TRBJ2-2 gives the whole variable domain DSGVTQTPKHLITATGQRVTLRCSPRSGDLSVYWYQQSLDQGLQFLIQYYNGEERAKGNILERFSAQQFPDLHSELNLSSLELGDSALYFCASSAGGDTGELFFGEGSRLTVL.

The chain employs TRBV14 and TRBJ2-7; D gene ambiguous. V was pared by 6 bases and J by 0 bases, with 9 bases between. The germline CDR1 and CDR2 sequences are SGHDN and FVKESK. This CDR3 comprises 13 residues. CDR3 in DNA: TGTGCCAGCAGACGGGCCGCCTCCTACGAGCAGTACTTC. It is translated as CASRRAASYEQYF.